Each of the 13 T cell receptor beta chains below was sequenced from the same sample in a study of cytomegalovirus exposure and HLA in healthy donors. The study ran its PCR with 60 Vbeta and 13 Jbeta primers. Assay: immunoSEQ multiplex PCR; the TCRdb copy retains only in-frame clones and omits some. The repertoire holds some 200,000 clones, more than 65% seen once, with approximately 1.8% in the top ten. The sequenced sample was PBMCs. These receptors all come from a woman younger than 45 in good health and CMV-seronegative.

V is TRBV6-6 and J is TRBJ1-2, with 7 bases matching TRBD1. The J segment lost 7 bases and the V segment lost 7 bases, leaving 9 bases of the junction unmatched. Germline-derived CDR1 and CDR2 are MNHNY and SVGAGI (reference sequence). The CDR3 extends over 13 amino acids. CDR3 sequence (DNA): TGTGCCAGCACCCCCGGAGGGGGCGTTGGCTACACCTTC. This translates into CASTPGGGVGYTF.

This clone was counted between two and nine times. The junction does not match germline at one end; this may be a read error. The V and J genes are TRBV7-9 and TRBJ2-7; 10 bases match TRBD2. Germline V gene data show CDR1 as SEHNR and CDR2 as FQNEAQ (reference sequence). The CDR3 is 17 amino acids. Here the CDR3 reads CSSSLSPPLAGENEQYF. The CDR3 DNA sequence: TGTTCCAGCAGCTTATCCCCCCCCCTAGCGGGAGAAAACGAGCAGTACTTC.

The chain links TRBV11-2 to TRBJ2-2; 10 bases agree with TRBD2. The germline gives CDR1 SGHAT, CDR2 FQNNGV. J lost 3 bases, V lost 4 bases, and 8 bases had no gene match. CDR3 size: 17 residues. The CDR3 DNA follows: TGTGCCAGCAGCTCCCAGGGACTAGCGTTACACACCGGGGAGCTGTTTTTT. Protein: CASSSQGLALHTGELFF.

The rearrangement joins TRBV6-5 to TRBJ2-7; the D is unclear. V lost 2 bases and J lost 0, with 14 bases in between. Germline V CDR1 and CDR2: MNHEY, SVGAGI. The length of the CDR3 is 16 residues. In DNA, the CDR3 is TGTGCCAGCAGTTACATCCAACTACGCCACTCCTACGAGCAGTACTTC. Amino acids: CASSYIQLRHSYEQYF.

This clone was detected only once. The gene calls are TRBV18 and TRBJ2-3; a possible D gene is TRBD1 (6 bases). Germline assignment: CDR1 KGHSH and CDR2 LQKENI. The ends were cut back, 0 bases at V and 6 bases at J, with 13 bases in the middle. The CDR3 contains 15 residues. CDR3 sequence (DNA): TGTGCCAGCTCACCACCGCAGTCACAGGGCGATACGCAGTATTTT. Protein: CASSPPQSQGDTQYF.

The chain is built from TRBV19 and TRBJ1-3; no clear D gene. The CDR3 is made up of 15 amino acids. V shed 5 bases and J shed 0 bases, with 11 bases lying between them. Germline CDR1 and CDR2: LNHDA and SQIVND (reference sequence). CDR3 sequence: CASSYPSGSGNTIYF. The CDR3 DNA reads TGTGCCAGTAGTTATCCGAGCGGCTCTGGAAACACCATATATTTT. Full variable domain (missing parts from reference TRBV19 and TRBJ1-3): DGGITQSPKYLFRKEGQNVTLSCEQNLNHDAMYWYRQDPGQGLRLIYYSQIVNDFQKGDIAEGYSVSREKKESFPLTVTSAQKNPTAFYLCASSYPSGSGNTIYFGEGSWLTVV.

This clone was picked up a small number of times. V usage is TRBV7-2 and J usage is TRBJ2-1; 7 bases match TRBD2. The CDR3 has 15 amino acids. Germline V CDR1 and CDR2: SGHTA, FQGNSA. The junction had 6 bases not matched to a gene; V was cut back by 5 bases and J by 2 bases. The DNA for the CDR3 is TGTGCCAGCAGCCCGGTCCGGGGGGCCTACAATGAGCAGTTCTTC. Translation gives CASSPVRGAYNEQFF.

This chain connects TRBV15 to TRBJ1-2, with a tentative D call TRBD1 (5 bases). This CDR3 has 14 amino acids. Germline CDR1 and CDR2: LNHNV and YYDKDF (reference sequence). The ends were cut back, 2 bases at V and 2 bases at J, with 9 bases in the middle. The CDR3 DNA sequence: TGTGCCACCAGCAGACAGGGTCCCAACTATGGCTACACCTTC. Residues: CATSRQGPNYGYTF.

This sequence joins TRBV30 and TRBJ2-7; TRBD1 is a possible D gene (5 bases). The germline V gene encodes CDR1 GTSNPN and CDR2 SVGIG (reference sequence). V lost 0 bases to trimming and J lost 11 bases, with 17 bases between them. This CDR3 is built from 13 residues. CDR3 residues: CAWSVRVAGSKYF. As DNA, the CDR3 is TGTGCCTGGAGTGTAAGGGTTGCAGGGTCGAAGTACTTC. The variable domain in full, with the rest retrieved from reference TRBV30 and TRBJ2-7, is SQTIHQWPATLVQPVGSPLSLECTVEGTSNPNLYWYRQAAGRGLQLLFYSVGIGQISSEVPQNLSASRPQDRQFILSSKKLLLSDSGFYLCAWSVRVAGSKYFGPGTRLTVT.

DNA of the CDR3: TGTGCCAGCTCTCTCGGACTCGTCATAGCGGGAGCTTTCGACAATGAGCAGTTCTTC. Translation: CASSLGLVIAGAFDNEQFF. This chain connects TRBV18 to TRBJ2-1; 9 bases match TRBD2. This CDR3 has 19 amino acids. Germline CDR1 and CDR2: KGHSH and LQKENI. V shed 6 bases and J 5 bases; nucleotides not matched to a gene: 20.

This sequence joins TRBV4-1 and TRBJ2-5; 8 nucleotides match TRBD2. Per germline, CDR1 MGHRA and CDR2 YSYEKL. J gave up 5 bases and V 3 bases, and 11 bases lay outside the gene matches. CDR3 length: 16 residues. CDR3 amino acids: CASSHHAGLARETQYF. In DNA, the CDR3 is TGCGCCAGCAGCCACCACGCCGGACTAGCACGGGAGACCCAGTACTTC.

The chain employs TRBV21-1 and TRBJ2-7; the tabulated D call, TRBD2, remains unverified against the DNA. TRBV21-1 is recorded as a pseudogene. CDR3 length: 14 amino acids. The CDR3 reads CASSKEAGTYEQYF. For the CDR3, the DNA is TGTGCCAGCAGCAAAGAGGCGGGAACCTACGAGCAGTACTTC.

This chain joins TRBV7-9 and TRBJ2-1; 8 nucleotides agree with TRBD1. CDR1 SEHNR and CDR2 FQNEAQ come from the germline V gene (reference sequence). The CDR3 contains 15 residues. The trim removed 5 bases at V and 6 bases at J, leaving 9 bases unmatched. CDR3 nucleotide sequence: TGTGCCAGCAGCCCTCAGGGGGCGCGAGGCAATGAGCAGTTCTTC. This codes for CASSPQGARGNEQFF.